Listed below are T cell receptor beta chains from one sample, sequenced in a study of shared clonotypes between healthy human individuals. The repertoire was sequenced with immunoSEQ multiplex PCR; TCRdb's copy has only in-frame clones and lacks some. The sample consists of about 380,000 clones, approximately 97% of them appearing once. The sample comprised memory CD8+ T cells sorted from blood. The receptors come from a man in his thirties or forties in good health. The conserved cysteine and the conserved F or W are not part of the CDR3 here.

V gene: TRBV5-1
CDR3 protein: ASSRSGDSYNEQF

V gene: TRBV15
CDR3 protein: ATSRDGPYEQY

V gene: TRBV27
CDR3 protein: ASAVGQSYNEQF

V gene: TRBV5-1
CDR3 protein: ASSLEQGSKETQY

V gene: TRBV21-1
CDR3 protein: ASSKGQGEQF

V gene: TRBV19
CDR3 protein: ASSIRGGILAGVWNTGELF

V gene: TRBV2
CDR3 protein: ASSGRFYNEQF

V gene: TRBV5-1
CDR3 protein: ASSKSETQY

V gene: TRBV15
CDR3 protein: ATSRDRELDTQY

V gene: TRBV6-1
CDR3 protein: ASSEAPGLAGDRSLNEQF

V gene: TRBV5-4
CDR3 protein: ASSPGGGKDEQY

V gene: TRBV27
CDR3 protein: ASSLWQPPYSNQPQH

V gene: TRBV6-4
CDR3 protein: ASSPHGRGNEQF

V gene: TRBV6-1
CDR3 protein: ASIPGGSSYNEQF

V gene: TRBV28
CDR3 protein: ASSFFAGGTFTGELF

V gene: TRBV6-6
CDR3 protein: ASKASGNNEQF

V gene: TRBV19
CDR3 protein: ASSISSYRVRQPQH

V gene: TRBV6-1
CDR3 protein: ASGRLMEGDTQY

V gene: TRBV5-4
CDR3 protein: ASRLSGNAYNEQF

V gene: TRBV7-3
CDR3 protein: ASSLGQNTEAF

V gene: TRBV5-1
CDR3 protein: ASSLSGRGNTIY

V gene: TRBV28
CDR3 protein: ASSLRPFYEQY

V gene: TRBV9
CDR3 protein: AILDGLIYGYT

V gene: TRBV2
CDR3 protein: ASSVRGRGEGNQPQH